Following are 9 T cell receptor beta chains from one sample sequenced in a study of shared clonotypes between healthy human individuals. TCRdb's copy holds only in-frame clones and misses some; the assay was immunoSEQ multiplex PCR. The repertoire holds some 500,000 clones, with about 96% as singletons. Sample: naive CD4+ T cells sorted from blood. Indicated subset: CD45RA+ positively selected. The receptors stem from a woman in her 30s in good health.

The V call is TRBV10-1, the J call TRBJ2-7; 10 positions match TRBD2. CDR1 is WNHNN and CDR2 is SYGVQD in the germline V gene (reference sequence). This CDR3 region has 15 residues. V was pared by 5 bases and J by 2 bases, with 6 bases of the junction left unmatched. The CDR3 sequence is CASSPGLAVTYEQYF. CDR3 DNA sequence: TGCGCCAGCAGTCCCGGACTAGCGGTCACCTACGAGCAGTACTTC.

The chain couples TRBV28 to TRBJ2-7; tentative D call: TRBD2 (6 bases). The V and J ends lost 6 bases and 2 bases respectively, with 17 bases between them. Per the germline V gene, CDR1 is MDHEN and CDR2 is SYDVKM. The CDR3 runs 15 residues. CDR3 nucleotide sequence: TGTGCCAGCAGCGCACTAACTAGCAAGCCCTACGAGCAGTACTTC. This encodes CASSALTSKPYEQYF.

The chain employs TRBV5-1 and TRBJ1-1, with D possibly matching TRBD1 (6 bases). The germline V gene encodes CDR1 SGHRS and CDR2 YFSETQ. The CDR3 runs to 14 residues. V was cut by 4 bases and J by 5 bases, with 15 bases left in between. CDR3 sequence: CASSGRQEATEAFF. Here the CDR3 DNA reads TGCGCCAGCAGCGGACGACAGGAGGCGACTGAAGCTTTCTTT.

The chain combines TRBV30 with TRBJ1-6, with D possibly matching TRBD1 (5 bases). The CDR3 is 13 amino acids. The V and J ends lost 0 bases and 8 bases respectively, with 8 bases between them. CDR1 is GTSNPN, CDR2 SVGIG, per germline (reference sequence). In DNA form, the CDR3 reads TGTGCCTGGAGTGTACAGGATTATTCACCCCTCCACTTT. Protein sequence: CAWSVQDYSPLHF.

This clone was seen just once. Other DNA sequences from this sample encode an identical CDR3 as well. V gene TRBV19 combines with J gene TRBJ1-2, with a possible D match to TRBD1 (6 bases). V shed 5 bases and J shed 3 bases, with 7 bases lying between them. This CDR3 comprises 12 residues. CDR1 is LNHDA, CDR2 SQIVND, per germline (reference sequence). For the CDR3, the DNA is TGTGCCAGTAGTCAGGGGTACTATGGCTACACCTTC. The encoded protein is CASSQGYYGYTF.

The chain combines TRBV18 with TRBJ1-5; the D is unclear. CDR1 KGHSH and CDR2 LQKENI come from the germline V gene. V lost 3 bases, J lost 3 bases, and 21 bases lay in between. The CDR3 sequence is 18 residues long. The CDR3 loop is CASSPQPMLNSYNQPQHF. In DNA form, the CDR3 reads TGTGCCAGCTCACCGCAGCCCATGCTAAATTCCTACAATCAGCCCCAGCATTTT.

The CDR3 bases are TGTGCCAGCAGTCCCCTAGCGGGAGGCTTCAATGAGCAGTTCTTC. As protein: CASSPLAGGFNEQFF. The chain links TRBV28 to TRBJ2-1, with 11 bases aligning to TRBD2. The CDR3 totals 15 residues. V dropped 5 bases and J dropped 6; count of bases not matched to a gene: 6. Germline assignment: CDR1 MDHEN and CDR2 SYDVKM.

V gene TRBV30 combines with J gene TRBJ2-1, with TRBD2 as a possible D gene (7 bases). The CDR3 contains 16 residues. Deletions cut 2 bases from V and 4 bases from J, with 18 bases between. Looked up from germline, CDR1 is GTSNPN and CDR2 is SVGIG (reference sequence). As DNA, the CDR3 is TGTGCCTGGAGTTTAGGGGGACTATTAATTTACAATGAGCAGTTCTTC. Translation gives CAWSLGGLLIYNEQFF. Using reference TRBV30 and TRBJ2-1 for the parts outside the CDR3, the full variable domain is SQTIHQWPATLVQPVGSPLSLECTVEGTSNPNLYWYRQAAGRGLQLLFYSVGIGQISSEVPQNLSASRPQDRQFILSSKKLLLSDSGFYLCAWSLGGLLIYNEQFFGPGTRLTVL.

J is TRBJ1-5 and V is TRBV2; TRBD1 agrees at 8 bases. The CDR3 runs to 16 residues. CDR1 and CDR2 from the germline V gene are SNHLY and FYNNEI. The ends lost 7 bases at V and 6 bases at J; junction bases unmatched: 14. The CDR3 region has the DNA TGTGCCAGCACTAGAGGGCGGGACAGGCTTCCTCAGCCCCAGCATTTT. Its translation: CASTRGRDRLPQPQHF.